Listed below are T cell receptor beta chains from one sample, sequenced in a study of technical replicates of blood from four donors. Assay used: immunoSEQ multiplex PCR; TCRdb lists only in-frame clones, some missing. The sample records about 64,000 clones, 86% being singletons. Sequencing was performed on PBMCs. These receptors came from a human donor in good health. Some clones in this sample may be carry-over from other donors' samples. CDR3s include the opening cysteine and the closing phenylalanine or tryptophan. The D gene is left open where the match is weak. Where a row states a size, it is once, few, many or the class of an expanded clone; other rows omit it.

d_gene: TRBD1
j_gene: TRBJ2-7
len: 14
v_gene: TRBV5-6
abundance: NA
CDR3nt: TGTGCCAGCAGCTACTGGACAGGGAGGTACGAGCAGTACTTC
CDR3aa: CASSYWTGRYEQYF

d_gene: NA
j_gene: TRBJ2-5
len: 15
v_gene: TRBV11-2
abundance: NA
CDR3nt: TGTGCCAGCAGCTCCACTCGTCTAGCTCAAGAGACCCAGTACTTC
CDR3aa: CASSSTRLAQETQYF

d_gene: TRBD2
j_gene: TRBJ2-7
len: 17
v_gene: TRBV19
abundance: NA
CDR3nt: TGTGCCAGTAGTCCGGCTAGCGGGAGGGCCACATCCTACGAGCAGTACTTC
CDR3aa: CASSPASGRATSYEQYF

d_gene: TRBD2
j_gene: TRBJ2-2
len: 20
v_gene: TRBV7-3
abundance: NA
CDR3nt: TGTGCCAGCAGCTTAGTGGGGACTAGCGGGGGCCGATCGAACACCGGGGAGCTGTTTTTT
CDR3aa: CASSLVGTSGGRSNTGELFF

d_gene: NA
j_gene: TRBJ2-5
len: 15
v_gene: TRBV7-8
abundance: NA
CDR3nt: TGTGCCAGCAGCTCATGGGACTCAGAACCCAAGACCCAGTACTTC
CDR3aa: CASSSWDSEPKTQYF

d_gene: TRBD1
j_gene: TRBJ1-3
len: 17
v_gene: TRBV9
abundance: NA
CDR3nt: TGTGCCAGCAGCGCCGGGACAGGGGGCCTCTCTGGAAACACCATATATTTT
CDR3aa: CASSAGTGGLSGNTIYF

d_gene: TRBD2
j_gene: TRBJ2-1
len: 14
v_gene: TRBV5-1
abundance: NA
CDR3nt: TGCGCCAGCAGCTTTAGCGGGGTAGGTGGTGAGCAGTTCTTC
CDR3aa: CASSFSGVGGEQFF

d_gene: NA
j_gene: TRBJ2-1
len: 11
v_gene: TRBV20-1
abundance: NA
CDR3nt: TGCAGTGCTAGCCTTAGTTCTGAGCAGTTCTTC
CDR3aa: CSASLSSEQFF

d_gene: NA
j_gene: TRBJ1-1
len: 13
v_gene: TRBV5-4
abundance: NA
CDR3nt: TGTGCCAGCAGCTTCTCAGGGAACACTGAAGCTTTCTTT
CDR3aa: CASSFSGNTEAFF

d_gene: NA
j_gene: TRBJ2-7
len: 13
v_gene: TRBV7-9
abundance: NA
CDR3nt: TGTGCCAGCAGCCATACCCTCAAAGAGGAGCAGTACTTC
CDR3aa: CASSHTLKEEQYF

d_gene: TRBD1
j_gene: TRBJ1-5
len: 18
v_gene: TRBV2
abundance: NA
CDR3nt: TGTGCCAGCAGTGGTGGGACAAGGGACAGGGGTAGCAATCAGCCCCAGCATTTT
CDR3aa: CASSGGTRDRGSNQPQHF

d_gene: TRBD2
j_gene: TRBJ2-5
len: 17
v_gene: TRBV5-1
abundance: NA
CDR3nt: TGCGCCAGCAGCTTGGACCCTAGCGGGGTGACTCAAGAGACCCAGTACTTC
CDR3aa: CASSLDPSGVTQETQYF

d_gene: TRBD1
j_gene: TRBJ2-3
len: 15
v_gene: TRBV5-6
abundance: NA
CDR3nt: TGTGCCAGCAGCCGCGGGACAGGGGGCACAGATACGCAGTATTTT
CDR3aa: CASSRGTGGTDTQYF

d_gene: NA
j_gene: TRBJ1-1
len: 13
v_gene: TRBV2
abundance: NA
CDR3nt: TGTGCCAGCAGAACGACAGGGAACACTGAAGCTTTCTTT
CDR3aa: CASRTTGNTEAFF

d_gene: NA
j_gene: TRBJ1-3
len: 14
v_gene: TRBV6-1
abundance: NA
CDR3nt: TGTGCCAGCAGTGGCTATAACTCTGGAAACACCATATATTTT
CDR3aa: CASSGYNSGNTIYF

d_gene: TRBD1
j_gene: TRBJ1-2
len: 13
v_gene: TRBV5-6
abundance: NA
CDR3nt: TGTGCCAGCAGCTACGACAGGGGGCATGGCTACACCTTC
CDR3aa: CASSYDRGHGYTF

d_gene: NA
j_gene: TRBJ2-1
len: 14
v_gene: TRBV7-2
abundance: NA
CDR3nt: TGTGCCAGCAGCTTGGCGCGGTTTTCGATTGAGCAGTTCTTC
CDR3aa: CASSLARFSIEQFF

d_gene: TRBD2
j_gene: TRBJ2-1
len: 18
v_gene: TRBV5-4
abundance: NA
CDR3nt: TGTGCCAGCAGCGGGCGATCTAGCGGGAGGAGCTCCTACAATGAGCAGTTCTTC
CDR3aa: CASSGRSSGRSSYNEQFF

d_gene: TRBD2
j_gene: TRBJ2-3
len: 17
v_gene: TRBV7-2
abundance: once
CDR3nt: TGTGCCAGCAGCTTAGGGACTAGCGGGGGGCGCACAGATACGCAGTATTTT
CDR3aa: CASSLGTSGGRTDTQYF

d_gene: NA
j_gene: TRBJ2-1
len: 14
v_gene: TRBV4-3
abundance: NA
CDR3nt: TGCGCCAGCAGCCAAAGTCTAGTATCTCGCGAGCAGTTCTTC
CDR3aa: CASSQSLVSREQFF

d_gene: TRBD1
j_gene: TRBJ1-4
len: 16
v_gene: TRBV19
abundance: once
CDR3nt: TGTGCCAGTAGACCGGGACAGGGGCGATCAGGTGAAAAACTGTTTTTT
CDR3aa: CASRPGQGRSGEKLFF

d_gene: TRBD1
j_gene: TRBJ2-2
len: 18
v_gene: TRBV11-3
abundance: NA
CDR3nt: TGTGCCAGCAGTCGGTTAACCGGGACAGGGGGAGATAGCCGGGAGCTGTTTTTT
CDR3aa: CASSRLTGTGGDSRELFF

d_gene: NA
j_gene: TRBJ1-6
len: 12
v_gene: TRBV19
abundance: many
CDR3nt: TGTGCCAGTAGGGTATCGGATTCACCCCTCCACTTT
CDR3aa: CASRVSDSPLHF

d_gene: TRBD2
j_gene: TRBJ2-2
len: 16
v_gene: TRBV4-2
abundance: NA
CDR3nt: TGTGCCAGCAGCCACACACCGAGCGGGAGCCCCGGGGAGCTGTTTTTT
CDR3aa: CASSHTPSGSPGELFF

d_gene: TRBD1
j_gene: TRBJ1-1
len: 15
v_gene: TRBV7-8
abundance: NA
CDR3nt: TGTGCCAGCAGCTTAGCGTCAGGGGGGTATACTGAAGCTTTCTTT
CDR3aa: CASSLASGGYTEAFF